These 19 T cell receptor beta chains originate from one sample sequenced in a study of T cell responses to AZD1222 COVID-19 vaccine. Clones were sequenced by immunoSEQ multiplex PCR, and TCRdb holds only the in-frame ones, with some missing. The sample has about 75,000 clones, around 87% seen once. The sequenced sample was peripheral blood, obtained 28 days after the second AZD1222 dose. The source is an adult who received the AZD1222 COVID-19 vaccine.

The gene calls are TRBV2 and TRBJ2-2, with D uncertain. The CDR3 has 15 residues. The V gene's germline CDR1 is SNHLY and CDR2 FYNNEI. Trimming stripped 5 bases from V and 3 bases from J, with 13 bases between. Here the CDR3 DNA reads TGTGCCAGCAGTCAGACACTGGTTTACACCGGGGAGCTGTTTTTT. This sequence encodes CASSQTLVYTGELFF.

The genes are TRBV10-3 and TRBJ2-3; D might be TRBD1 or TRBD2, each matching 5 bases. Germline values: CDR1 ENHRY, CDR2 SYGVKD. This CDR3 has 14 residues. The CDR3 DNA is TGTGGAACCCGGGACGGAACTAGCACAGATACGCAGTATTTT. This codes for CGTRDGTSTDTQYF.

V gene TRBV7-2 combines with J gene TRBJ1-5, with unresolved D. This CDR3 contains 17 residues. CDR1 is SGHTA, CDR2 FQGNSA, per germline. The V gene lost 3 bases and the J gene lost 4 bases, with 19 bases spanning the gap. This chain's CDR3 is CASSFGISQTPNQPQHF. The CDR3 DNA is TGTGCCAGCAGCTTTGGGATCTCCCAGACGCCAAATCAGCCCCAGCATTTT.

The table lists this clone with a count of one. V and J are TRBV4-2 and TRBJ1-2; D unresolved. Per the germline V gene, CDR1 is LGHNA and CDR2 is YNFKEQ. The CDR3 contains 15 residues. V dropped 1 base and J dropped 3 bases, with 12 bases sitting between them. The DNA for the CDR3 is TGTGCCAGCAGCCAAGGGCGCGGTGTTGACTATGGCTACACCTTC. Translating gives CASSQGRGVDYGYTF.

The CDR3 region is CSVGGVTNTGELFF. CDR3 sequence (DNA): TGCAGCGTGGGCGGTGTGACGAACACCGGGGAGCTGTTTTTT. The chain recombines TRBV29-1 with TRBJ2-2; no reliable D call. The V and J ends lost 6 bases and 0 bases respectively, with 11 bases between them. CDR1 and CDR2 from the germline V gene are SQVTM and ANQGSEA. CDR3 length: 14 residues.

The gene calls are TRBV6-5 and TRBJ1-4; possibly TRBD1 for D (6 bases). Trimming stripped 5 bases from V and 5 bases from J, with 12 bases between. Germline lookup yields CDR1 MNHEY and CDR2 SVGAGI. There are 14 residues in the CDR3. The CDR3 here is CASSREGGNEKLFF. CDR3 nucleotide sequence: TGTGCCAGCAGTCGGGAGGGGGGGAATGAAAAACTGTTTTTT.

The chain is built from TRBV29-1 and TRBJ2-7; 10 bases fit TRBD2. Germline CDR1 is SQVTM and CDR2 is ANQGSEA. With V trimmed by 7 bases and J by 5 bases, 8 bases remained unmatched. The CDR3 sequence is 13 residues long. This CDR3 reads CSGQSSGGNEQYF. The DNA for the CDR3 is TGCAGCGGGCAGTCTAGCGGGGGTAACGAGCAGTACTTC.

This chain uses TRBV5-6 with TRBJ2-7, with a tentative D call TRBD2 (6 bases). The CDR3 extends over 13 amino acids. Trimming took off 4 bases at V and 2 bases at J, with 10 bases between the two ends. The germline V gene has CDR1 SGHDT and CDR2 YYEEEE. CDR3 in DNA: TGTGCCAGCAGCCGGGACTTAGCCTACGAGCAGTACTTC. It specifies CASSRDLAYEQYF.

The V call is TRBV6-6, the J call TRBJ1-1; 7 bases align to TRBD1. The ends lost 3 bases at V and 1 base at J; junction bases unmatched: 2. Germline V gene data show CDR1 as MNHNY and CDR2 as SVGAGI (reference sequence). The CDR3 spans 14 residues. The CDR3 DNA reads TGTGCCAGCAGTTATGGGACAGCGAACACTGAAGCTTTCTTT. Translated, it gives CASSYGTANTEAFF.

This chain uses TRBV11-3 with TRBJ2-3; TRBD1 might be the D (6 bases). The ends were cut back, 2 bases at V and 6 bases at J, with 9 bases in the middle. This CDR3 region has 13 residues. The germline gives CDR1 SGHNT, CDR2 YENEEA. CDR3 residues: CASSLYRVDTQYF. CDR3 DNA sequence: TGTGCCAGCAGCTTATACAGGGTGGATACGCAGTATTTT.

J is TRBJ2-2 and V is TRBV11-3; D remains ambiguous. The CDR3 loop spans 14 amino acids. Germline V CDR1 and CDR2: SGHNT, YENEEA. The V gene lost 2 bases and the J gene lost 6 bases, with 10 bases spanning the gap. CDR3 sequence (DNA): TGTGCCAGCAGCTTAAGTAGTCATGCCGGGGAGCTGTTTTTT. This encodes CASSLSSHAGELFF.

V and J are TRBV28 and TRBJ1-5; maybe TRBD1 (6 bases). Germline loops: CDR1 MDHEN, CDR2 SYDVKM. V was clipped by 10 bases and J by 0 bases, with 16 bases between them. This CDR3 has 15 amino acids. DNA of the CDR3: TGTGCCACCGAGTCCAGGGGCTTTAGCAATCAGCCCCAGCATTTT. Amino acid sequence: CATESRGFSNQPQHF.

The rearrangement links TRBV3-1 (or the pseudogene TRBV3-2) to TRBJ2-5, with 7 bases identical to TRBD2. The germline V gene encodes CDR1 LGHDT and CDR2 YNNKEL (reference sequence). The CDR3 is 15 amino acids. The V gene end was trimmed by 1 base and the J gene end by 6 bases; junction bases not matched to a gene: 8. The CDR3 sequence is CASSQASGSLKTQYF. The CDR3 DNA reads TGTGCCAGCAGCCAAGCTAGCGGTAGCTTAAAGACCCAGTACTTC.

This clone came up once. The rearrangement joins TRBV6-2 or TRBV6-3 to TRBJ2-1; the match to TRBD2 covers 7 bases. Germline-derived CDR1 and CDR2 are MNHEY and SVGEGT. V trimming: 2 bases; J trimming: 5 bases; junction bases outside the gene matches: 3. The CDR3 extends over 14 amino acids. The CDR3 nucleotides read TGTGCCAGCAGTTACGCTAGCGGACACAATGAGCAGTTCTTC. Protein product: CASSYASGHNEQFF.

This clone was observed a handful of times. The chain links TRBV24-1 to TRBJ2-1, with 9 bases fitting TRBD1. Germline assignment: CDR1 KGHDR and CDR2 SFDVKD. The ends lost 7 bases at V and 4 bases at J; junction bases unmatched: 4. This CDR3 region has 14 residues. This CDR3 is CATSVGTGYNEQFF. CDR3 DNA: TGTGCCACCAGCGTTGGGACAGGGTACAATGAGCAGTTCTTC.

This chain's CDR3 is CASSLPGTGLNQPQHF. For the CDR3, the DNA is TGTGCCAGTAGTCTCCCCGGGACAGGGTTGAATCAGCCCCAGCATTTT. The J gene is TRBJ1-5, the V gene TRBV19; the match to TRBD1 covers 9 bases. The V and J ends lost 5 bases and 4 bases, in that order; junction bases with no gene match: 9. There are 16 residues in the CDR3. Germline CDR1 is LNHDA and CDR2 is SQIVND (reference sequence).

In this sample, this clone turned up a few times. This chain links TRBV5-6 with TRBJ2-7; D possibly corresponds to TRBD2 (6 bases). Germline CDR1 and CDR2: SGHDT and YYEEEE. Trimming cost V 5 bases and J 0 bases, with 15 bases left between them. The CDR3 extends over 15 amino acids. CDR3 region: CASRYPGTDSYEQYF. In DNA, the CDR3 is TGTGCCAGCAGATACCCCGGGACTGACTCCTACGAGCAGTACTTC.

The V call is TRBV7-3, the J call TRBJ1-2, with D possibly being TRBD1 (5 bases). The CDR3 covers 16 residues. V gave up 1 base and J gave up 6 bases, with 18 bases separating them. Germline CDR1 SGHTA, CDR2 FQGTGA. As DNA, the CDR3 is TGTGCCAGCAGCTTAATGTCTCTAAGAGGGGTTGATGGCTACACCTTC. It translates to CASSLMSLRGVDGYTF.

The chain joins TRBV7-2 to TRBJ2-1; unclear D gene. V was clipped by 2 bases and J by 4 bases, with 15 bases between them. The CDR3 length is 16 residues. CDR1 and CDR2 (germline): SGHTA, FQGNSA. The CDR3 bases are TGTGCCAGCAGCTTAAGCCCCCCCCGGCATTACAATGAGCAGTTCTTC. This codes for CASSLSPPRHYNEQFF.